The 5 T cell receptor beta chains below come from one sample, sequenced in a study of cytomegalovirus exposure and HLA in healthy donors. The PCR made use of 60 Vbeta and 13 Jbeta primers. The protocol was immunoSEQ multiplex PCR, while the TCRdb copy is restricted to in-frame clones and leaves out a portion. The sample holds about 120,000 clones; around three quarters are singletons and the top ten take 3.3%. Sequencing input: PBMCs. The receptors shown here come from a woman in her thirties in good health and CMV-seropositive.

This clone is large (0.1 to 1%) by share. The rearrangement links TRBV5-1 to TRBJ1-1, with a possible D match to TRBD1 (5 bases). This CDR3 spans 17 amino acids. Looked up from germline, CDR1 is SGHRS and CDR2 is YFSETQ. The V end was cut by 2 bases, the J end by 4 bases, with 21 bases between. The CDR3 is CASSFFSLGVEGTEAFF. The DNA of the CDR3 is TGCGCCAGCAGCTTTTTTAGCCTAGGGGTGGAGGGCACTGAAGCTTTCTTT.

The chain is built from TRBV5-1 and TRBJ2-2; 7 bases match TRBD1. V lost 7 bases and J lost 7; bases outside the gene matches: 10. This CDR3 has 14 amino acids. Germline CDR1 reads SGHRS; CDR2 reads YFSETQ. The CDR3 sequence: CASSVQGIGGELFF. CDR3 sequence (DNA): TGCGCCAGCTCAGTACAGGGGATCGGCGGGGAGCTGTTTTTT.

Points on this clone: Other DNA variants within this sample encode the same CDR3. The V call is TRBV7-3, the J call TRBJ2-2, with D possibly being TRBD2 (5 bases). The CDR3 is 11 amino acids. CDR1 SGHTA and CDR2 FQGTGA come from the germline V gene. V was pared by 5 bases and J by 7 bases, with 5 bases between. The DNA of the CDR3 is TGTGCCAGCAGCGCGGGCGGGGAGCTGTTTTTT. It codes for CASSAGGELFF.

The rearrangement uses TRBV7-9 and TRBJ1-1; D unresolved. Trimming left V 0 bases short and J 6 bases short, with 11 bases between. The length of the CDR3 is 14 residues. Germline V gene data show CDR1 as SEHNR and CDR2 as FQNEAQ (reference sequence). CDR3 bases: TGTGCCAGCAGCTTAGCGACGGGGAGGTCTGAAGCTTTCTTT. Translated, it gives CASSLATGRSEAFF. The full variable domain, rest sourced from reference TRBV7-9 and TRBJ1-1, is DTGVSQNPRHKITKRGQNVTFRCDPISEHNRLYWYRQTLGQGPEFLTYFQNEAQLEKSRLLSDRFSAERPKGSFSTLEIQRTEQGDSAMYLCASSLATGRSEAFFGQGTRLTVV.

The CDR3 nucleotides are TGCGCCAGCAGCTTGGGCGGGGGGGCCAAGGGGGAGCAGTACTTC. This sequence encodes CASSLGGGAKGEQYF. The rearrangement uses TRBV5-1 and TRBJ2-7, with 9 positions matching TRBD2. The V gene's germline CDR1 is SGHRS and CDR2 YFSETQ. The V gene end was trimmed by 0 bases and the J gene end by 7 bases; junction bases not matched to a gene: 8. The CDR3 length is 15 residues.